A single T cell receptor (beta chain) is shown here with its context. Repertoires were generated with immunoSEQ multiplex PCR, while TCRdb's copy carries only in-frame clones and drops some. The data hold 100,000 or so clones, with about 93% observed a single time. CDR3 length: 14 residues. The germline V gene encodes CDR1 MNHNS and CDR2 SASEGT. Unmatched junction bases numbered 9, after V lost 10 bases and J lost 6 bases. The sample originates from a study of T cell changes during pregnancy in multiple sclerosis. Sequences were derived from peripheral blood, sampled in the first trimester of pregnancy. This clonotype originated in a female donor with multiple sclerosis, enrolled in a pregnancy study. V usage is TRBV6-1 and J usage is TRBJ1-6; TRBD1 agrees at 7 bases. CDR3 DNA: TGTGCCACCAAAACGAGGGACAGTAATTCACCCCTCCACTTT. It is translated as CATKTRDSNSPLHF.